One sample yielded the 15 T cell receptor beta chains listed below, sequenced in a study of radiation and T cells in renal cell carcinoma. Profiling relied on immunoSEQ multiplex PCR, and the TCRdb table lists in-frame clones only, not all of them. The sample comprises fewer than 200,000 clones, about 85% of which are singletons, and approximately 10% rests with the top ten. Documented time point: blood 4 weeks post-SBRT, at nephrectomy. Treatment denoted: 15 Gy SBRT to primary tumor, nephrectomy 4 weeks later. Material: blood, obtained from a patient whose treatment included radiotherapy and nephrectomy. These receptors were obtained from a woman aged 50 to 60 with renal cell carcinoma.

The chain combines TRBV30 with TRBJ2-4; D tentatively reads TRBD1 or TRBD2 (5 bases each). Trimming shortened V by 3 bases and J by 3 bases, and 27 bases separated the two germline ends. The CDR3 length is 19 residues. Germline loops: CDR1 GTSNPN, CDR2 SVGIG (reference sequence). CDR3: CAWRLLGDRDLRDKNIQYF. The CDR3 DNA follows: TGTGCCTGGAGACTGTTAGGGGACCGGGACCTCAGGGACAAAAACATTCAGTACTTC.

The CDR3 here is CASSFSGLGTEAFF. The CDR3, as DNA: TGTGCCAGCAGTTTTTCGGGGCTGGGTACTGAAGCTTTCTTT. This sequence joins TRBV6-6 and TRBJ1-1; a weak D match, TRBD1 (5 bases). The CDR3 length is 14 residues. CDR1 MNHNY and CDR2 SVGAGI come from the germline V gene (reference sequence). The V and J ends lost 4 bases and 5 bases respectively, with 14 bases between them.

Turning to this clone: The same CDR3 arises from other DNA sequences in this sample as well. J is TRBJ1-1 and V is TRBV5-4; D is unresolved. Trimming pared 0 bases from V and 3 bases from J, leaving 6 bases between. There are 13 residues in the CDR3. The germline CDR1 and CDR2 sequences are SGHNT and YYREEE (reference sequence). CDR3 sequence reads: CASSLAGHTEAFF. The CDR3 nucleotides read TGTGCCAGCAGCTTGGCCGGACACACTGAAGCTTTCTTT.

This rearrangement joins TRBV7-9 to TRBJ2-2; 8 nucleotides match TRBD2. V dropped 5 bases and J dropped 7; count of bases not matched to a gene: 12. The length of the CDR3 is 16 residues. In germline, CDR1 is SEHNR, CDR2 FQNEAQ (reference sequence). Here the CDR3 DNA reads TGTGCCAGCAGCCAGATGCGGGGGGCACCCGTCGGGGAGCTGTTTTTT. Residues: CASSQMRGAPVGELFF. Looking up the rest from reference TRBV7-9 and TRBJ2-2 gives the full variable domain: DTGVSQNPRHKITKRGQNVTFRCDPISEHNRLYWYRQTLGQGPEFLTYFQNEAQLEKSRLLSDRFSAERPKGSFSTLEIQRTEQGDSAMYLCASSQMRGAPVGELFFGEGSRLTVL.

The chain carries TRBV2 and TRBJ1-6, with a possible D match to TRBD1 (5 bases). CDR3 length equals 13 residues. Trimming pared 6 bases from V and 5 bases from J, leaving 8 bases between. Germline V lookup: CDR1 SNHLY, CDR2 FYNNEI. The CDR3 DNA sequence: TGTGCCAGCAGCCGGGACCATAATTCACCCCTCCACTTT. This gives the protein CASSRDHNSPLHF.

This clone turned up a few times. The chain joins TRBV20-1 to TRBJ1-2; maybe TRBD1 (6 bases). The CDR3 is made up of 11 amino acids. V was clipped by 6 bases and J by 10 bases, with 15 bases between them. CDR1 is DFQATT and CDR2 is SNEGSKA in the germline V gene (reference sequence). CDR3 sequence (DNA): TGCAGTGCCCCCGAAGGGGGGGTCTACACCTTC. This gives the protein CSAPEGGVYTF.

The chain links TRBV9 to TRBJ2-3; the D is unclear. There are 15 residues in the CDR3. The V and J ends lost 3 bases and 2 bases respectively, with 13 bases between them. CDR1 is SGDLS and CDR2 is YYNGEE in the germline V gene. The CDR3 nucleotides are TGTGCCAGCAGCGCCCAGGCCCTCCCCACAGATACGCAGTATTTT. Its protein is CASSAQALPTDTQYF.

The chain carries TRBV7-6 and TRBJ1-6; D perhaps matches TRBD1 (5 bases). Trimming left V 8 bases short and J 7 bases short, with 15 bases between. This CDR3 contains 14 residues. Germline CDR1 is SGHVS and CDR2 is FNYEAQ. The CDR3 bases are TGTGCCAGCGGGGGGACGCGAGGAAATTCACCCCTCCACTTT. Its protein is CASGGTRGNSPLHF.

The rearrangement links TRBV7-2 to TRBJ1-1; a possible D gene is TRBD1 (6 bases). Per the germline V gene, CDR1 is SGHTA and CDR2 is FQGNSA. V lost 5 bases to trimming and J lost 4 bases, with 14 bases between them. CDR3 length: 14 residues. CDR3 sequence: CASSPGGRFTEAFF. The CDR3, as DNA: TGTGCCAGCAGCCCTGGGGGCAGGTTCACTGAAGCTTTCTTT.

This sequence joins TRBV19 and TRBJ2-2; D remains unclear. The V gene's germline CDR1 is LNHDA and CDR2 SQIVND (reference sequence). V lost 2 bases and J 5 bases, leaving 12 bases between the germline ends. There are 15 residues in the CDR3. The CDR3 nucleotides are TGTGCCAGTAGTATACCAGGTCAGGCGACCGGGGAGCTGTTTTTT. It yields the protein CASSIPGQATGELFF.

The table lists this clone with a count of one. The chain links TRBV4-3 to TRBJ2-7; 7 positions match TRBD1. Losses at the gene ends were 0 bases for V and 1 base for J; bases not matched to a gene: 6. Germline CDR1 LGHNA, CDR2 YSLEER. CDR3 length: 16 residues. CDR3 in amino acids: CASSQEYGQASYEQYF. DNA for the CDR3: TGCGCCAGCAGCCAAGAATACGGACAGGCATCCTACGAGCAGTACTTC.

This clone appeared a few times. This chain links TRBV5-4 with TRBJ2-3, with D maybe TRBD1 (5 bases). The CDR3 spans 13 residues. Between the trimmed V and J ends, which lost 2 bases and 1 base, there was a span of 5 bases. CDR1 is SGHNT and CDR2 is YYREEE in the germline V gene (reference sequence). CDR3 in amino acids: CASSLQGTDTQYF. The CDR3 nucleotides are TGTGCCAGCAGCTTACAGGGCACAGATACGCAGTATTTT.

The chain carries TRBV6-5 and TRBJ2-3; 13 bases match TRBD2. The V segment lost 6 bases and the J segment 7 bases; nucleotides outside the gene matches: 4. Germline CDR1 and CDR2: MNHEY and SVGAGI. This CDR3 has 14 residues. The CDR3: CASRLAGGMNTQYF. Written as DNA, the CDR3 is TGTGCCAGCAGACTAGCGGGGGGGATGAATACGCAGTATTTT.

V and J are TRBV18 and TRBJ1-4; no clear D. Germline loops: CDR1 KGHSH, CDR2 LQKENI. The CDR3 is made up of 14 amino acids. Trimming cost V 6 bases and J 5 bases, with 13 bases left between them. The CDR3 region has the DNA TGTGCCAGCTCTCTTCTGTCCGCGAATGAAAAACTGTTTTTT. Protein product: CASSLLSANEKLFF. The complete variable domain, with remaining parts taken from reference TRBV18 and TRBJ1-4, reads NAGVMQNPRHLVRRRGQEARLRCSPMKGHSHVYWYRQLPEEGLKFMVYLQKENIIDESGMPKERFSAEFPKEGPSILRIQQVVRGDSAAYFCASSLLSANEKLFFGSGTQLSVL.

The CDR3 protein is CATSRRGTYNEQFF. Here the CDR3 DNA reads TGTGCCACCAGCAGGCGGGGGACCTACAATGAGCAGTTCTTC. This chain uses TRBV15 with TRBJ2-1; 7 bases line up with TRBD2. V lost 3 bases, J lost 2 bases, and 1 base stayed unmatched. Germline loops: CDR1 LNHNV, CDR2 YYDKDF (reference sequence). The CDR3 extends over 14 amino acids. Looking up the rest from reference TRBV15 and TRBJ2-1 gives the full variable domain: DAMVIQNPRYQVTQFGKPVTLSCSQTLNHNVMYWYQQKSSQAPKLLFHYYDKDFNNEADTPDNFQSRRPNTSFCFLDIRSPGLGDTAMYLCATSRRGTYNEQFFGPGTRLTVL.